The 21 T cell receptor beta chains below were found in one sample sequenced in a study of a mutant IDH1 vaccine in newly diagnosed glioma. The time point is: week 11, during vaccination. The investigators gave 300 ug of mutant IDH1 20-mer peptide in each vaccine dose, together with topical imiquimod. Antigens for these TCRs are unknown. Assay: immunoSEQ multiplex PCR; the TCRdb copy retains only in-frame clones and omits some. Seen here are 40,000 or so clones, less than 90% observed once, and the top ten hold 2% to 2.5%. Sequencing used PBMCs, obtained from a glioma patient whose treatment included an IDH1 peptide vaccine. The receptor source for this set is a man aged 35 to 55 with glioma.

This chain links TRBV7-2 with TRBJ2-7; TRBD2 matches 8 bases. Germline-derived CDR1 and CDR2 are SGHTA and FQGNSA. The CDR3 totals 15 residues. With V trimmed by 1 base and J by 2 bases, 4 bases remained unmatched. The DNA of the CDR3 is TGTGCCAGCAGCTTAGGTTCAGCGGGAGCCTACGAGCAGTACTTC. Protein: CASSLGSAGAYEQYF.

Only one count was recorded for this clone. CDR3 protein: CASRNFDKTYEQYF. Here the CDR3 DNA reads TGTGCCAGCCGCAACTTTGACAAGACCTACGAGCAGTACTTC. V is TRBV5-4 and J is TRBJ2-7, with unresolved D. V was cut by 7 bases and J by 2 bases, with 16 bases left in between. CDR1 is SGHNT and CDR2 is YYREEE in the germline V gene (reference sequence). CDR3 length: 14 amino acids.

The chain employs TRBV29-1 and TRBJ2-3; D may be TRBD1 (5 bases). Per the germline V gene, CDR1 is SQVTM and CDR2 is ANQGSEA. V lost 7 bases and J 0 bases, leaving 17 bases between the germline ends. The CDR3 runs to 15 residues. The chain's CDR3 is CSALTVLSSTDTQYF. CDR3 sequence (DNA): TGCAGCGCCTTGACAGTACTTTCTAGCACAGATACGCAGTATTTT.

Notes on this clone: Other DNA sequences in this specimen translate into the identical CDR3. V gene TRBV5-1 combines with J gene TRBJ2-5; 7 bases fit TRBD2. The CDR3 is made up of 14 amino acids. Germline V CDR1 and CDR2: SGHRS, YFSETQ. With 3 bases clipped from V and 2 bases from J, the junction kept 4 bases outside the gene matches. This CDR3 is CASSSRGGQETQYF. As DNA, the CDR3 is TGCGCCAGCAGCTCCCGGGGAGGGCAAGAGACCCAGTACTTC.

The J gene is TRBJ1-3, the V gene TRBV18; D is uncertain. The germline V and J ends were trimmed by 0 bases and 0 bases, with 6 bases remaining between them. The CDR3 covers 15 residues. Germline CDR1 reads KGHSH; CDR2 reads LQKENI. The CDR3 bases are TGTGCCAGCTCACCACCCGCGAACTCTGGAAACACCATATATTTT. Protein product: CASSPPANSGNTIYF.

The chain combines TRBV10-3 with TRBJ2-7; D might be TRBD2 (6 bases). CDR3 length equals 15 residues. CDR1 is ENHRY, CDR2 SYGVKD, per germline. With 9 bases removed from V and 2 bases from J, the gap between germline ends came to 20 bases. CDR3 in amino acids: CAISLRDPGAYEQYF. The CDR3 coding sequence is TGTGCCATAAGCCTTAGGGACCCGGGGGCCTACGAGCAGTACTTC.

V gene TRBV21-1 combines with J gene TRBJ2-3; the DNA was not used to check the table's D call, TRBD2. TRBV21-1 is shown as a pseudogene. The CDR3 is made up of 17 amino acids. The CDR3 bases are TGTGCCAGCAGCAACATCGAGCCCGCTCGGGGGACAGATACGCAGTATTTT. It is translated as CASSNIEPARGTDTQYF.

In its sample, this clone was seen a few times. The rearrangement links TRBV12-5 to TRBJ2-1; 8 bases agree with TRBD2. The length of the CDR3 is 14 residues. Germline V gives CDR1 LGHNT, CDR2 FRNRAP. The V gene end was trimmed by 3 bases and the J gene end by 7 bases; junction bases not matched to a gene: 5. The CDR3 spells CASGFSSGGNEQFF. CDR3 DNA sequence: TGTGCTAGTGGTTTCTCTTCGGGGGGGAATGAGCAGTTCTTC. The complete variable domain, with remaining parts taken from reference TRBV12-5 and TRBJ2-1, reads DARVTQTPRHKVTEMGQEVTMRCQPILGHNTVFWYRQTMMQGLELLAYFRNRAPLDDSGMPKDRFSAEMPDATLATLKIQPSEPRDSAVYFCASGFSSGGNEQFFGPGTRLTVL.

This clone was counted once. The J gene is TRBJ2-7, the V gene TRBV7-2; 9 bases align to TRBD1. V shed 1 base and J 6 bases; nucleotides not matched to a gene: 7. CDR3 size: 15 residues. The V gene's germline CDR1 is SGHTA and CDR2 FQGNSA. Here the CDR3 reads CASSLVGQGSAEQYF. The CDR3 DNA reads as TGTGCCAGCAGCTTAGTTGGACAGGGGTCAGCCGAGCAGTACTTC.

J is TRBJ1-2 and V is TRBV4-3; TRBD1 agrees at 8 bases. This CDR3 spans 12 amino acids. Losses at the gene ends were 4 bases for V and 8 bases for J; bases not matched to a gene: 3. Germline lookup yields CDR1 LGHNA and CDR2 YSLEER. The CDR3 reads CASSLTGVGYTF. DNA for the CDR3: TGCGCCAGCAGCCTGACAGGGGTCGGCTACACCTTC.

The chain uses TRBV27 and TRBJ2-7; 8 nucleotides match TRBD1. This CDR3 has 15 amino acids. Germline-derived CDR1 and CDR2 are MNHEY and SMNVEV (reference sequence). V lost 2 bases, J lost 5 bases, and 8 bases stayed unmatched. The CDR3 is CASSLAGGLMNEQYF. The CDR3 coding sequence is TGTGCCAGCAGTTTAGCAGGGGGCTTAATGAACGAGCAGTACTTC.

The CDR3 protein is CASSTPGVQGTEAFF. The CDR3 DNA reads as TGTGCCAGCAGTACTCCGGGTGTGCAGGGGACTGAAGCTTTCTTT. The chain uses TRBV28 and TRBJ1-1, with D maybe TRBD1 (6 bases). Germline lookup yields CDR1 MDHEN and CDR2 SYDVKM. The CDR3 length is 15 residues. The ends were cut back, 5 bases at V and 5 bases at J, with 18 bases in the middle.

This clone came up a few times. Sequence at one end of the junction differs from germline and may be a read error. This rearrangement joins TRBV2 to TRBJ2-6, with no clear D. The CDR3 is 14 amino acids. CDR1 and CDR2 (germline): SNHLY, FYNNEI. The CDR3 sequence is CASREESGANVLTF. The CDR3 DNA is TGTGCCAGCAGAGAAGAGTCGGGGGCCAACGTCCTGACTTTC.

The rearrangement joins TRBV6-1 to TRBJ2-1; 10 nucleotides align to TRBD2. This CDR3 is 15 amino acids long. Germline V gives CDR1 MNHNS, CDR2 SASEGT. The V gene end was trimmed by 8 bases and the J gene end by 4 bases; junction bases not matched to a gene: 8. As DNA, the CDR3 is TGTGCCAGCTACCGAGCGGGAGGGTTTTACAATGAGCAGTTCTTC. Its translation is CASYRAGGFYNEQFF.

The chain carries TRBV10-3 and TRBJ2-1; 12 nucleotides agree with TRBD2. The germline gives CDR1 ENHRY, CDR2 SYGVKD. Trimming cost V 7 bases and J 4 bases; bases outside gene matches: 5. This CDR3 is 15 amino acids long. The CDR3 nucleotides read TGTGCCATCACCAGGACTAGCGGGATTTACAATGAGCAGTTCTTC. It is translated as CAITRTSGIYNEQFF.

The chain carries TRBV5-6 and TRBJ2-2; D might be TRBD1 (5 bases). CDR3 length equals 14 residues. V was pared by 4 bases and J by 0 bases, with 7 bases between. CDR1 is SGHDT, CDR2 YYEEEE, per germline. The CDR3 loop reads CASSQGSNTGELFF. In DNA form, the CDR3 reads TGTGCCAGCAGCCAGGGTTCGAACACCGGGGAGCTGTTTTTT.

The chain is built from TRBV4-3 and TRBJ2-7; D tentatively reads TRBD1 or TRBD2 (5 bases each). This CDR3 comprises 15 residues. V lost 1 base to trimming and J lost 1 base, with 11 bases between them. In germline, CDR1 is LGHNA, CDR2 YSLEER. This CDR3 is CASSQGGTLSYEQYF. In nucleotides, the CDR3 is TGCGCCAGCAGCCAAGGGGGGACGCTGTCCTACGAGCAGTACTTC.

The J gene is TRBJ2-1, the V gene TRBV18; D possibly corresponds to TRBD2 (5 bases). Germline V gene lookup returns CDR1 KGHSH and CDR2 LQKENI. This CDR3 is 12 amino acids long. Between the trimmed V and J ends, which lost 3 bases and 8 bases, there was a span of 8 bases. CDR3 sequence reads: CASSPEGYEQFF. In nucleotides, the CDR3 is TGTGCCAGCTCACCCGAGGGTTATGAGCAGTTCTTC.

The chain combines TRBV5-4 with TRBJ2-5, with 7 bases identical to TRBD2. V lost 4 bases and J lost 3; bases outside the gene matches: 6. This CDR3 comprises 14 residues. Germline assignment: CDR1 SGHNT and CDR2 YYREEE (reference sequence). The CDR3 nucleotides read TGTGCCAGCAGCCTGGGGGGGACCAAAGAGACCCAGTACTTC. Translated, it gives CASSLGGTKETQYF.

The chain links TRBV25-1 to TRBJ1-2; tentative D call: TRBD1 (5 bases). CDR1 is MGHDK, CDR2 SYGVNS, per germline. V lost 6 bases, J lost 7 bases, and 21 bases lay in between. The CDR3 length is 15 residues. CDR3 sequence (DNA): TGTGCCAGCAGGGAGGCGGGGCAGGGAGGATGTGGCTACACCTTC. This translates into CASREAGQGGCGYTF.

The chain joins TRBV7-9 to TRBJ2-7, with 9 bases lining up with TRBD1. CDR1 SEHNR and CDR2 FQNEAQ come from the germline V gene (reference sequence). V was pared by 4 bases and J by 5 bases, with 6 bases of the junction left unmatched. This CDR3 contains 14 residues. CDR3 DNA sequence: TGTGCCAGCAGCTACCCCGGGACAGGGAACGAGCAGTACTTC. Protein product: CASSYPGTGNEQYF.